This T cell receptor (beta chain) was profiled in a study of vaccination effects on CD4 cells after COVID-19. Germline CDR1 is SGHDN and CDR2 is FVKESK. V dropped 1 base and J dropped 4 bases, with 10 bases sitting between them. The CDR3 spans 14 residues. Overall study results and limits: The study found marked clonal contraction of infection- and vaccine-induced clones late after vaccination.

CD4+ T cells were isolated after around 10 days of culture. Each person got two doses of an mRNA SARS-CoV-2 vaccine, BNT162b2 or mRNA-1273. Method: immunoSEQ multiplex PCR; TCRdb's copy keeps in-frame clones and lacks some. This sample has about 45,000 clones; about three quarters occur once, and the top ten carry under 10%. Notes on this clone: Its antigen is not known.

The genes are TRBV14 and TRBJ1-2; D call uncertain. The source is a human donor who received a COVID-19 vaccine. Sequenced material: CD4+ T cells from PBMCs cultured without peptide, taken after COVID-19 vaccination. The CDR3 DNA reads as TGTGCCAGCAGCCAAGTATGGGCCCTCTATGGCTACACCTTC. Its translation: CASSQVWALYGYTF.